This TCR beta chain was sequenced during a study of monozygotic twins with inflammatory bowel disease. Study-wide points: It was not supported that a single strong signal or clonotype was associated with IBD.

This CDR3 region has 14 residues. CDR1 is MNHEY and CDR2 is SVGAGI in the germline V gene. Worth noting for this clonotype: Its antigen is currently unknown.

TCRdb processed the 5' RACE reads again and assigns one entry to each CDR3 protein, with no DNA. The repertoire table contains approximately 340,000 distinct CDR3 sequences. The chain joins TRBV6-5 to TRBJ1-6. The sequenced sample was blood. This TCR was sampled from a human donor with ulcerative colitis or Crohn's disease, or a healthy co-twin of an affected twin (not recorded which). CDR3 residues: CASSYAQPNSPLHF.